This is a list of T cell receptor beta chains from one sample in a study of T cells after yellow fever vaccination. TCRdb reprocessed the 5' RACE reads with MiXCR, giving one entry per CDR3 protein. The table shows about 310,000 distinct CDR3 sequences, with roughly 4% occurring only once. The source material was PBMCs, sampled on the day of the yellow fever booster vaccination. The receptors were gathered from a man younger than 35 who received the YFV17D yellow fever vaccine. Each CDR3 is given with its conserved first and last residue. Fields, in order: CDR3 length, V gene, J gene, CDR3 protein.

13,TRBV19,TRBJ2-2,CASSITSPGELFF
16,TRBV7-3,TRBJ2-7,CASSSHSGGDYYEQYF
16,TRBV6-2/TRBV6-3,TRBJ2-3,CASSYPSGTVADTQYF
16,TRBV2,TRBJ1-5,CASRDSGTGGRQPQHF
15,TRBV11-2,TRBJ1-3,CASSLAPISGNTIYF
14,TRBV6-1,TRBJ2-3,CASSELTGVDTQYF
14,TRBV2,TRBJ2-3,CASRTRGGTDTQYF
17,TRBV5-1,TRBJ2-1,CASSRPGLAGVYNEQFF
13,TRBV12-3/TRBV12-4,TRBJ1-5,CASRSFSNQPQHF
14,TRBV6-1,TRBJ2-3,CASSEQGAQDTQYF
15,TRBV5-1,TRBJ1-1,CASSNIQQGNTEAFF
15,TRBV5-1,TRBJ1-3,CASSNARAGGNTIYF
13,TRBV6-5,TRBJ1-2,CASSYAQSYGYTF